A selection of T cell receptor beta chains follows, all from one sample in a study of spatial heterogeneity in lung cancer. Each CDR3 protein is one row after TCRdb ran MiXCR on the 5' RACE reads. The sample yields about 40,000 distinct CDR3 sequences, approximately 5.2% seen once. The starting material was PBMCs, obtained at surgery. These receptors all stem from a female donor with early-stage non-small cell lung cancer. CDR3s include the opening cysteine and the closing phenylalanine or tryptophan. D genes are given only for firm matches. The size of a clone is reported for some rows only, either as once, few or many, or as a class for expanded clones.

D gene: TRBD2
J gene: TRBJ2-3
clone size: many
V gene: TRBV5-4
CDR3 protein: CASSPRIAGGPGDTQYF
CDR3 DNA: TGTGCCAGCAGCCCACGGATTGCGGGGGGCCCGGGAGATACGCAGTATTTT

D gene: .
J gene: TRBJ2-5
clone size: many
V gene: TRBV7-9
CDR3 protein: CASSDAAEETQYF
CDR3 DNA: TGTGCCAGCAGCGACGCGGCGGAAGAGACCCAGTACTTC

D gene: TRBD2
J gene: TRBJ2-3
clone size: many
V gene: TRBV10-3
CDR3 protein: CAIGARGGTDTQYF
CDR3 DNA: TGTGCCATCGGGGCGCGGGGGGGCACAGATACGCAGTATTTT

D gene: .
J gene: TRBJ2-3
clone size: many
V gene: TRBV20-1
CDR3 protein: CSARDGERSGYTDTQYF
CDR3 DNA: TGCAGTGCTAGAGACGGCGAGCGGTCGGGGTACACAGATACGCAGTATTTT

D gene: TRBD1
J gene: TRBJ2-7
clone size: many
V gene: TRBV19
CDR3 protein: CASSDPGTGTYEQYF
CDR3 DNA: TGTGCCAGTAGTGATCCCGGGACAGGGACCTACGAGCAGTACTTC

D gene: .
J gene: TRBJ1-2
clone size: many
V gene: TRBV2
CDR3 protein: CASINPLVRVGYTF
CDR3 DNA: TGTGCCAGCATTAACCCGCTGGTGAGGGTTGGCTACACCTTC

D gene: TRBD1
J gene: TRBJ1-2
clone size: .
V gene: TRBV4-1
CDR3 protein: CASSQGSSGTVDYGYTF
CDR3 DNA: TGCGCCAGCAGCCAAGGTTCCTCCGGGACAGTTGATTATGGCTACACCTTC

D gene: .
J gene: TRBJ2-3
clone size: .
V gene: TRBV4-1
CDR3 protein: CASSLVQGPDTQYF
CDR3 DNA: TGCGCCAGCAGCCTCGTCCAGGGGCCAGATACGCAGTATTTT

D gene: .
J gene: TRBJ2-5
clone size: .
V gene: TRBV7-2
CDR3 protein: CASSRSGHYQETQYF
CDR3 DNA: TGTGCCAGCAGCCGATCGGGACACTATCAAGAGACCCAGTACTTC

D gene: .
J gene: TRBJ1-6
clone size: many
V gene: TRBV4-3
CDR3 protein: CASSQDSSYNSPLHF
CDR3 DNA: TGCGCCAGCAGCCAAGACAGCTCCTATAATTCACCCCTCCACTTT

D gene: TRBD1
J gene: TRBJ2-7
clone size: many
V gene: TRBV7-9
CDR3 protein: CASSRQVTGAYEQYF
CDR3 DNA: TGTGCCAGCAGCCGGCAGGTGACAGGGGCCTACGAGCAGTACTTC

D gene: TRBD2
J gene: TRBJ2-2
clone size: .
V gene: TRBV5-6
CDR3 protein: CASSLGRGIPGELFF
CDR3 DNA: TGTGCCAGCAGCCTGGGGAGGGGCATTCCCGGGGAGCTGTTTTTT

D gene: .
J gene: TRBJ2-7
clone size: many
V gene: TRBV4-2
CDR3 protein: CASSQAGGHEQYF
CDR3 DNA: TGTGCCAGCAGCCAAGCCGGGGGGCACGAGCAGTACTTC

D gene: .
J gene: TRBJ2-7
clone size: few
V gene: TRBV20-1
CDR3 protein: CSARGARYYEQYF
CDR3 DNA: TGCAGTGCTAGAGGGGCGCGGTACTACGAGCAGTACTTC

D gene: .
J gene: TRBJ1-1
clone size: many
V gene: TRBV5-1
CDR3 protein: CASSSLPGAGENTEAFF
CDR3 DNA: TGCGCCAGCAGCTCCCTCCCGGGGGCGGGCGAGAACACTGAAGCTTTCTTT

D gene: .
J gene: TRBJ1-1
clone size: many
V gene: TRBV11-2
CDR3 protein: CASSSLTVRQAFF
CDR3 DNA: TGTGCCAGCAGCTCCCTGACAGTGAGGCAGGCTTTCTTT

D gene: .
J gene: TRBJ2-4
clone size: few
V gene: TRBV5-1
CDR3 protein: CASRGELDIQYF
CDR3 DNA: TGCGCCAGCCGAGGGGAGTTAGACATTCAGTACTTC

D gene: .
J gene: TRBJ2-3
clone size: .
V gene: TRBV11-3
CDR3 protein: CASSGTGTMRDTQYF
CDR3 DNA: TGTGCCAGCAGCGGCACAGGGACCATGAGAGATACGCAGTATTTT

D gene: TRBD1
J gene: TRBJ2-5
clone size: many
V gene: TRBV18
CDR3 protein: CASSGQGPETQYF
CDR3 DNA: TGTGCCAGCTCGGGACAGGGTCCAGAGACCCAGTACTTC

D gene: TRBD2
J gene: TRBJ2-1
clone size: medium-sized
V gene: TRBV2
CDR3 protein: CATARGEPYNEQFF
CDR3 DNA: TGTGCCACCGCGCGGGGGGAACCCTACAATGAGCAGTTCTTC

D gene: .
J gene: TRBJ1-6
clone size: medium-sized
V gene: TRBV18
CDR3 protein: CASSPHRANSPLHF
CDR3 DNA: TGTGCCAGCTCACCACATCGAGCTAATTCACCCCTCCACTTT

D gene: .
J gene: TRBJ2-5
clone size: few
V gene: TRBV19
CDR3 protein: CASSTRSGRAETQYF
CDR3 DNA: TGTGCCAGTAGTACTAGAAGTGGCAGGGCGGAGACCCAGTACTTC

D gene: .
J gene: TRBJ2-3
clone size: many
V gene: TRBV20-1
CDR3 protein: CSAREPRQGDTQYF
CDR3 DNA: TGCAGTGCAAGAGAGCCCAGGCAAGGTGATACGCAGTATTTT

D gene: TRBD2
J gene: TRBJ2-3
clone size: few
V gene: TRBV7-8
CDR3 protein: CASSQLAGGPYDTQYF
CDR3 DNA: TGTGCCAGCAGTCAACTAGCGGGGGGGCCTTACGATACGCAGTATTTT

D gene: TRBD2
J gene: TRBJ2-1
clone size: many
V gene: TRBV5-1
CDR3 protein: CASSLDSGTYNEQFF
CDR3 DNA: TGCGCCAGCAGCTTGGATAGCGGGACCTACAATGAGCAGTTCTTC

D gene: TRBD1
J gene: TRBJ2-7
clone size: many
V gene: TRBV6-6
CDR3 protein: CASSWTGVSSYEQYF
CDR3 DNA: TGTGCCAGCAGTTGGACAGGGGTGAGCTCCTACGAGCAGTACTTC

D gene: .
J gene: TRBJ1-4
clone size: many
V gene: TRBV20-1
CDR3 protein: CSASPTLANSNEKLFF
CDR3 DNA: TGCAGTGCTAGCCCCACTCTTGCCAATTCTAATGAAAAACTGTTTTTT

D gene: .
J gene: TRBJ2-1
clone size: many
V gene: TRBV12-3/TRBV12-4
CDR3 protein: CASSPLRGSEQFF
CDR3 DNA: TGTGCCAGCAGTCCCTTACGGGGGTCTGAGCAGTTCTTC

D gene: .
J gene: TRBJ1-3
clone size: many
V gene: TRBV5-8
CDR3 protein: CASSPTGSPGNTIYF
CDR3 DNA: TGTGCCAGCAGTCCCACAGGGTCACCTGGAAACACCATATATTTT

D gene: .
J gene: TRBJ2-5
clone size: many
V gene: TRBV2
CDR3 protein: CASSDSGSQETQYF
CDR3 DNA: TGTGCCAGCAGTGATTCGGGCAGTCAAGAGACCCAGTACTTC

D gene: .
J gene: TRBJ1-1
clone size: few
V gene: TRBV10-1
CDR3 protein: CASSEDQRMNTEAFF
CDR3 DNA: TGCGCCAGCAGTGAGGATCAGAGAATGAACACTGAAGCTTTCTTT

D gene: TRBD1
J gene: TRBJ1-3
clone size: few
V gene: TRBV19
CDR3 protein: CASSPRQGMSGNTIYF
CDR3 DNA: TGTGCCAGTAGTCCTCGACAGGGAATGTCTGGAAACACCATATATTTT

D gene: .
J gene: TRBJ1-6
clone size: many
V gene: TRBV7-2
CDR3 protein: CASSFGDSNSPLHF
CDR3 DNA: TGTGCCAGCAGCTTTGGAGACAGTAATTCACCCCTCCACTTT

D gene: .
J gene: TRBJ2-1
clone size: many
V gene: TRBV27
CDR3 protein: CASSLGDEQFF
CDR3 DNA: TGTGCCAGCAGTTTGGGGGATGAGCAGTTCTTC

D gene: .
J gene: TRBJ1-1
clone size: few
V gene: TRBV20-1
CDR3 protein: CSASRDPTEAFF
CDR3 DNA: TGCAGTGCGTCGCGGGACCCCACTGAAGCTTTCTTT

D gene: TRBD2
J gene: TRBJ2-5
clone size: .
V gene: TRBV28
CDR3 protein: CASVSGGLETQYF
CDR3 DNA: TGTGCCAGCGTTAGCGGGGGGCTGGAGACCCAGTACTTC

D gene: TRBD1
J gene: TRBJ2-5
clone size: .
V gene: TRBV20-1
CDR3 protein: CSADTYRGPRQETQYF
CDR3 DNA: TGCAGTGCTGACACCTACAGGGGCCCCAGGCAAGAGACCCAGTACTTC

D gene: .
J gene: TRBJ1-6
clone size: many
V gene: TRBV28
CDR3 protein: CASSLLRIKDSPLHF
CDR3 DNA: TGTGCCAGCAGTTTGCTCCGGATAAAGGATTCACCCCTCCACTTT

D gene: .
J gene: TRBJ1-2
clone size: many
V gene: TRBV6-5
CDR3 protein: CASSQGTTFTYGYTF
CDR3 DNA: TGTGCCAGCAGTCAGGGGACAACCTTCACGTATGGCTACACCTTC

D gene: .
J gene: TRBJ2-3
clone size: many
V gene: TRBV20-1
CDR3 protein: CSAPLQVTDTQYF
CDR3 DNA: TGCAGTGCCCCCCTCCAGGTCACAGATACGCAGTATTTT

D gene: TRBD2
J gene: TRBJ2-1
clone size: many
V gene: TRBV11-2
CDR3 protein: CASSPVLSSGGFNEQFF
CDR3 DNA: TGTGCCAGCAGCCCGGTTCTATCTAGCGGGGGGTTCAATGAGCAGTTCTTC

D gene: .
J gene: TRBJ2-7
clone size: many
V gene: TRBV29-1
CDR3 protein: CSARWGKGEQYF
CDR3 DNA: TGCAGCGCGAGATGGGGGAAAGGTGAGCAGTACTTC

D gene: .
J gene: TRBJ2-5
clone size: many
V gene: TRBV20-1
CDR3 protein: CSARDLKRLPETQYF
CDR3 DNA: TGCAGTGCTAGAGATTTGAAGAGGTTACCGGAGACCCAGTACTTC

D gene: .
J gene: TRBJ1-3
clone size: few
V gene: TRBV7-7
CDR3 protein: CASSPNSLSGNTIYF
CDR3 DNA: TGTGCTAGCAGCCCAAACTCACTCTCTGGAAACACCATATATTTT

D gene: .
J gene: TRBJ1-1
clone size: many
V gene: TRBV2
CDR3 protein: CASSETGLNTEAFF
CDR3 DNA: TGTGCCAGCAGTGAAACAGGGCTGAACACTGAAGCTTTCTTT

D gene: TRBD1
J gene: TRBJ2-7
clone size: many
V gene: TRBV4-3
CDR3 protein: CASTRDRGPYEQYF
CDR3 DNA: TGCGCCAGCACCCGGGACAGGGGACCCTACGAGCAGTACTTC

D gene: .
J gene: TRBJ1-4
clone size: few
V gene: TRBV7-7
CDR3 protein: CASSSDGNGKLFF
CDR3 DNA: TGTGCTAGCAGCTCCGACGGAAATGGAAAACTGTTTTTT

D gene: .
J gene: TRBJ2-5
clone size: many
V gene: TRBV7-6
CDR3 protein: CASSLGLVQETQYF
CDR3 DNA: TGTGCCAGCAGCTTAGGTCTGGTCCAAGAGACCCAGTACTTC

D gene: TRBD1
J gene: TRBJ1-2
clone size: many
V gene: TRBV10-3
CDR3 protein: CAIRGTGGFYGYTF
CDR3 DNA: TGTGCCATCAGAGGGACAGGGGGCTTCTATGGCTACACCTTC

D gene: .
J gene: TRBJ2-5
clone size: few
V gene: TRBV9
CDR3 protein: CASSPRPVPQETQYF
CDR3 DNA: TGTGCCAGCAGCCCTAGGCCGGTACCTCAAGAGACCCAGTACTTC

D gene: .
J gene: TRBJ2-1
clone size: many
V gene: TRBV20-1
CDR3 protein: CSAPTANEQFF
CDR3 DNA: TGCAGTGCTCCGACAGCAAATGAGCAGTTCTTC

D gene: .
J gene: TRBJ2-2
clone size: many
V gene: TRBV23-1
CDR3 protein: CASSQLNLRGAPPGELFF
CDR3 DNA: TGCGCCAGCAGTCAATTAAATTTACGGGGGGCTCCTCCCGGGGAGCTGTTTTTT

D gene: TRBD2
J gene: TRBJ2-1
clone size: few
V gene: TRBV2
CDR3 protein: CASKGSGGYNEQFF
CDR3 DNA: TGTGCCAGCAAGGGTAGCGGGGGTTACAATGAGCAGTTCTTC

D gene: .
J gene: TRBJ2-7
clone size: many
V gene: TRBV28
CDR3 protein: CASSLLGVGEQYF
CDR3 DNA: TGTGCCAGCAGTTTACTAGGAGTAGGTGAGCAGTACTTC